This T cell receptor beta chain is from a study of breast tumors, draining lymph nodes, adjacent tissues. Overall study findings and caveats: Tumors had less TCR diversity than lymph nodes, more than nontumor tissue. Tumor and nontumor repertoires were significantly more similar in luminal-like than in basal-like breast cancer. Data only fit, rather than demonstrated, lymph node origin of most tumor T cells.

TCRdb processed the multiplex PCR reads anew with MiXCR; each CDR3 protein has one entry. The table records some 120,000 distinct CDR3 sequences, approximately 22% of them present only once. The CDR3 loop spans 14 amino acids. Germline CDR1 and CDR2: SGHTA and FQGNSA. The V and J ends lost 5 bases and 5 bases, in that order; junction bases with no gene match: 6. This clonotype came up many times. What it binds is not known. Axillary draining lymph nodes of breast cancer patients supplied the node samples. The sequence came from a female donor with breast cancer. Some clones in this sample may be carry-over from other donors' samples. The V gene is TRBV7-2, the J gene TRBJ1-5; 7 nucleotides line up with TRBD1. The sequenced sample was axillary lymph node tissue. The CDR3 nucleotides read TGTGCCAGCAGCCAGACAGGGATCGATCAGCCCCAGCATTTT. Amino acid sequence: CASSQTGIDQPQHF.